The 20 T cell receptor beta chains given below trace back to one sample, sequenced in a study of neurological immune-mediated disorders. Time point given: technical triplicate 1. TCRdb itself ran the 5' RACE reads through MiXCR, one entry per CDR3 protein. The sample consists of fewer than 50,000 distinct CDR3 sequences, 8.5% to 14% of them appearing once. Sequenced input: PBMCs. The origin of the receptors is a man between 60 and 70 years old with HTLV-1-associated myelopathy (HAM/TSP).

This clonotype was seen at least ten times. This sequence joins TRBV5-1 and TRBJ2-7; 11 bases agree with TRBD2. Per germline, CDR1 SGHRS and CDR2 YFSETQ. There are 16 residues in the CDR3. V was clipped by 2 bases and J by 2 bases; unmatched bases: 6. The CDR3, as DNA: TGCGCCAGCAGCTTAACTAGCGGGAGTGGAACCTACGAGCAGTACTTC. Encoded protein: CASSLTSGSGTYEQYF.

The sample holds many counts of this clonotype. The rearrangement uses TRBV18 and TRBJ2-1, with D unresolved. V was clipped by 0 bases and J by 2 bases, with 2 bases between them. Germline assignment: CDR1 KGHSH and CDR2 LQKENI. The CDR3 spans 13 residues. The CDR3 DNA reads TGTGCCAGCTCACCACCGACCTACAATGAGCAGTTCTTC. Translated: CASSPPTYNEQFF.

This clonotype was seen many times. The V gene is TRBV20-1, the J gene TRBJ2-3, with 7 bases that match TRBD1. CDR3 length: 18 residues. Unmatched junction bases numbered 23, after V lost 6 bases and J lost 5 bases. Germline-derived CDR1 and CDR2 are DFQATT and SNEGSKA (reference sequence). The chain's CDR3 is CSAIIKPGQSAAGDTQYF. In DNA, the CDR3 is TGCAGTGCCATCATTAAACCGGGACAGTCGGCGGCGGGAGATACGCAGTATTTT.

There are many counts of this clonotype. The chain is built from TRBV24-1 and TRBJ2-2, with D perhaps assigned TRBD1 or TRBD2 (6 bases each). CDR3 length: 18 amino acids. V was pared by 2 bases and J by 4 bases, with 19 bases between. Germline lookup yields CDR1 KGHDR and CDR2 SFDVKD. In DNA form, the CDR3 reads TGTGCCACCAGTGATTCTTCGGGGGCCCTAGGGGTCACCGGGGAGCTGTTTTTT. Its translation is CATSDSSGALGVTGELFF.

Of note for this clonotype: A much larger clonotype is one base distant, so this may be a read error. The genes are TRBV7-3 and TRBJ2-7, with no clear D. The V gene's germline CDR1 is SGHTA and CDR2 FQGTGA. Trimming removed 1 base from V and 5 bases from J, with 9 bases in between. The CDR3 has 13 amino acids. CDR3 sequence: CASSLRRVDEQYF. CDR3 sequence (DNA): TGTGCCAGCAGCTTAAGGCGAGTGGACGAGCAGTACTTC. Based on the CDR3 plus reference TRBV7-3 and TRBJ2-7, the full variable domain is GAGVSQTPSNKVTEKGKYVELRCDPISGHTALYWYRQSLGQGPEFLIYFQGTGAADDSGLPNDRFFAVRPEGSVSTLKIQRTERGDSAVYLCASSLRRVDEQYFGPGTRLTVT.

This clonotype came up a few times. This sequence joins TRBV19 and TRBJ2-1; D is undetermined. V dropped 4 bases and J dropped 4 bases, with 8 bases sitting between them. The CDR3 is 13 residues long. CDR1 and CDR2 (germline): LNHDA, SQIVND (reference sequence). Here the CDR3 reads CASSTDTYNEQFF. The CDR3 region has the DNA TGTGCCAGTAGTACCGATACGTACAATGAGCAGTTCTTC.

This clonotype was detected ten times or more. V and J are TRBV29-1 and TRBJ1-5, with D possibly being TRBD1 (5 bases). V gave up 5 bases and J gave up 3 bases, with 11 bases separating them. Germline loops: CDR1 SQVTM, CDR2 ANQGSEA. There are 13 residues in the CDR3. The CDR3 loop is CSVTDSPNQPQHF. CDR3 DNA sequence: TGCAGCGTTACTGACAGCCCCAATCAGCCCCAGCATTTT.

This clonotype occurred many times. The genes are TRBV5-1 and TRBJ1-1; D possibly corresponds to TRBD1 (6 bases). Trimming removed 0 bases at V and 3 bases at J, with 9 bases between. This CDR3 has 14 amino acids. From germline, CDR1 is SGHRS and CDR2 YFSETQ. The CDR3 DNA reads TGCGCCAGCAGCTTGGTAGCAGGGGACACTGAAGCTTTCTTT. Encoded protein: CASSLVAGDTEAFF.

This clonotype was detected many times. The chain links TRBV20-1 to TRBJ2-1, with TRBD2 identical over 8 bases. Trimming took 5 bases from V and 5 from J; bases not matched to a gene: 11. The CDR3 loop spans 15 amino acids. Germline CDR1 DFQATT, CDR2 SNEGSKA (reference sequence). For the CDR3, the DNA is TGCAGTGCTGAGCCCGGGACTAGTAGGGACAATGAGCAGTTCTTC. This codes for CSAEPGTSRDNEQFF.

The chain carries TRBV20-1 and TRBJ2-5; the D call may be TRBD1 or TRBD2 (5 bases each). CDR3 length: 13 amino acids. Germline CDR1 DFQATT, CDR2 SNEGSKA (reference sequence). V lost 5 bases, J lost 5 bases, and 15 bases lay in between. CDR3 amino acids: CSASGTDDETQYF. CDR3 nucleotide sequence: TGCAGTGCTTCCGGGACGGACGATGAGACCCAGTACTTC.

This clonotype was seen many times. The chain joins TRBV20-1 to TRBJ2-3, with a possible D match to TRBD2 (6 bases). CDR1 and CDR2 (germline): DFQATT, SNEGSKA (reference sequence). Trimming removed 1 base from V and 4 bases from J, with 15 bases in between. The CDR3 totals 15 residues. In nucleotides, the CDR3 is TGCAGTGCTAGAGGGACGGGAGTGGGTTCAGATACGCAGTATTTT. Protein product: CSARGTGVGSDTQYF.

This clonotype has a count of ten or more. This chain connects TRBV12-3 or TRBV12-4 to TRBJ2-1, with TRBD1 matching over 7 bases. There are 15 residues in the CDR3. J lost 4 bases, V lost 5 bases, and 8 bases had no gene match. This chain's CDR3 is CASSPRQGGYNEQFF. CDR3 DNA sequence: TGTGCCAGCAGTCCCCGACAGGGTGGGTACAATGAGCAGTTCTTC.

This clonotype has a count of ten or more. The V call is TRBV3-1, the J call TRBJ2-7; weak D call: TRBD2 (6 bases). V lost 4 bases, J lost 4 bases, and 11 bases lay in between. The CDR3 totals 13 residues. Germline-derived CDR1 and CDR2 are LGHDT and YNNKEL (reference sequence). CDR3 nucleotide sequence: TGTGCCAGCAGCCTGGGAGGAGGTTACGAGCAGTACTTC. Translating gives CASSLGGGYEQYF.

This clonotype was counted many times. DNA for the CDR3: TGCAGTGCTGACCTGGACAGGAGGTTGTACTTC. The encoded protein is CSADLDRRLYF. The rearrangement links TRBV20-1 to TRBJ2-5; 7 bases are shared with TRBD1. In germline, CDR1 is DFQATT, CDR2 SNEGSKA (reference sequence). The trim removed 5 bases at V and 13 bases at J, leaving 10 bases unmatched. The CDR3 spans 11 residues.

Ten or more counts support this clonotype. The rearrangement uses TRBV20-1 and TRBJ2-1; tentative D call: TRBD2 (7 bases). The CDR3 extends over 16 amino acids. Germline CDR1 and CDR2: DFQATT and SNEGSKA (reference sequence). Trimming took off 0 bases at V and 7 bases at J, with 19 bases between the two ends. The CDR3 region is CSARDLGGREQNEQFF. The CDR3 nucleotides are TGCAGTGCTAGAGATCTAGGGGGGCGGGAGCAAAATGAGCAGTTCTTC.

CDR3 bases: TGCGCCAGCAGCCCCTGGACAGGGGGCAATCAGCCCCAGCATTTT. Protein: CASSPWTGGNQPQHF. The genes are TRBV5-1 and TRBJ1-5; 9 bases match TRBD1. Germline V gene lookup returns CDR1 SGHRS and CDR2 YFSETQ. Losses at the gene ends were 4 bases for V and 2 bases for J; bases not matched to a gene: 4. The CDR3 totals 15 residues.

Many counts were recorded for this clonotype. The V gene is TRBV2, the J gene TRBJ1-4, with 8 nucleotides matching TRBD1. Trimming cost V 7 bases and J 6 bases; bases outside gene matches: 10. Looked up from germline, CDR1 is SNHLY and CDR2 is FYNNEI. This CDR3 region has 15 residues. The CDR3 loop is CASNERAGGDEKLFF. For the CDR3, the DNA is TGTGCCAGCAACGAGAGGGCAGGGGGCGATGAAAAACTGTTTTTT.

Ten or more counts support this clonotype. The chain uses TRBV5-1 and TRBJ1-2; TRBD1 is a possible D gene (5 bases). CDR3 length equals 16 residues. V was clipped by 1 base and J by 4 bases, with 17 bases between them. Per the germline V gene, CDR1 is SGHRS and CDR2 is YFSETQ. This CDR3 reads CASSLRGGDGSYGYTF. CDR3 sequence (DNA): TGCGCCAGCAGCTTGCGGGGAGGGGATGGTAGCTATGGCTACACCTTC.

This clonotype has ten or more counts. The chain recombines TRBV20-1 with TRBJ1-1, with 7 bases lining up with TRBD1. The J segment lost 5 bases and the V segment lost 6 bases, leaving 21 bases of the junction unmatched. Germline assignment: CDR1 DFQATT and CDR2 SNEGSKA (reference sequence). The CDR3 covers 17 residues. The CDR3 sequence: CSASTPFRQGPGTEAFF. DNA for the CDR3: TGCAGTGCCTCCACCCCATTCCGACAGGGCCCGGGGACTGAAGCTTTCTTT.

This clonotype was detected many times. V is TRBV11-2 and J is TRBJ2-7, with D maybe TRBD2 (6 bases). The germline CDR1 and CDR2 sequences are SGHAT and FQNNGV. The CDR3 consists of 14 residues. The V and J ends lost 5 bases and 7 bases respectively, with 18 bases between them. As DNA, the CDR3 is TGTGCCAGCAGCCCCACCGGCGGGAAGAGAGAGCAGTACTTC. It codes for CASSPTGGKREQYF.